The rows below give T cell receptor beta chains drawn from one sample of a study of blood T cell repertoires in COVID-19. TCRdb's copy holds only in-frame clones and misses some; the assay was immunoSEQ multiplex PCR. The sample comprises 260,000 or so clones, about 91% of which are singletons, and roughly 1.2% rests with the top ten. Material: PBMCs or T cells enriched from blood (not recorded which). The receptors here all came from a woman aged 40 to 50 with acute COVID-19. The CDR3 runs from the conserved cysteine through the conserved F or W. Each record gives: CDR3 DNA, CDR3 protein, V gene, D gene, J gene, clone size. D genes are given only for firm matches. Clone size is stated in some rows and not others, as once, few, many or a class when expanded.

TGTGCCAGCAGCAGCGGGACTAGCGGGATCACAGATACGCAGTATTTT	CASSSGTSGITDTQYF	TRBV28	TRBD2	TRBJ2-3	NA
TGTGCCATCGTGCCCCCGGGACTAGCGGGAGAGCAAGGCATCAACCACGAGCAGTACTTC	CAIVPPGLAGEQGINHEQYF	TRBV28	TRBD2	TRBJ2-7	NA
TGTGCCAGCAGCTCCCACGTGACGGGTGAAAATGAGCAGTTCTTC	CASSSHVTGENEQFF	TRBV5-4	NA	TRBJ2-1	NA
TGCGCCAGCAGCATGACAGTCCGCAATGAGCAGTTCTTC	CASSMTVRNEQFF	TRBV5-1	NA	TRBJ2-1	few
TGCGCCAGCAGCCAAGATCCCAGGGGGAGCAATCAGCCCCAGCATTTT	CASSQDPRGSNQPQHF	TRBV4-3	TRBD1	TRBJ1-5	NA
TGTGCCACCAGCGTCTCCCCCACTGAAGCTTTCTTT	CATSVSPTEAFF	TRBV15	NA	TRBJ1-1	NA
TGTGCCAGCAGTTTATTGGGAGAGAACTATGGCTACACCTTC	CASSLLGENYGYTF	TRBV27	NA	TRBJ1-2	NA
TGTGCCAGCAGCTTAGGCGAGAGGAACACTGAAGCTTTCTTT	CASSLGERNTEAFF	TRBV7-9	NA	TRBJ1-1	NA
TGTGCCAGCAGCCCCCCCGACAGGGCTGGGGCCAACGTCCTGACTTTC	CASSPPDRAGANVLTF	TRBV28	TRBD1	TRBJ2-6	NA
TGTGCCAGCAGCCAAGTTATGGAGGGAAAACTGTTTTTT	CASSQVMEGKLFF	TRBV14	NA	TRBJ1-4	NA
TGTGCCACAGAAGGAGATTTGACGGATGAAGCTTTCTTT	CATEGDLTDEAFF	TRBV28	NA	TRBJ1-1	NA
TGTGCCACCAGTGATACTTCCTCTTGGGTCATAGCGGATGAGCAGTTCTTC	CATSDTSSWVIADEQFF	TRBV24-1	NA	TRBJ2-1	NA
TGTGCCAGCAGTTTAGGGCTGAGCGGGGATGGCTACACCTTC	CASSLGLSGDGYTF	TRBV28	NA	TRBJ1-2	NA
TGTGCCAGCAGTGCCGGGGGCTATGGCTACACCTTC	CASSAGGYGYTF	TRBV25-1	NA	TRBJ1-2	NA
TGTGCCAGCAGCTTATTGGACAGGGCCTTTGGCTATGGCTACACCTTC	CASSLLDRAFGYGYTF	TRBV11-2	TRBD1	TRBJ1-2	NA
TGTGCCAGCAGCTTGGGACAGGGAGATAATTCACCCCTCCACTTT	CASSLGQGDNSPLHF	TRBV5-8	TRBD1	TRBJ1-6	NA
TGTGCCAGCAAAATTCGGCCGGGGAATTGCAATCAGCCCCAGCATTTT	CASKIRPGNCNQPQHF	TRBV25-1	NA	TRBJ1-5	many
TGTGCCAGTAGTAAGGTAGCGGGCGGGAATTACAATGAGCAGTTCTTC	CASSKVAGGNYNEQFF	TRBV19	TRBD2	TRBJ2-1	NA
TGCGCCAGCAGTGAAACGATCCGGGACACTGAAGCTTTCTTT	CASSETIRDTEAFF	TRBV10-2	NA	TRBJ1-1	NA
TGTGCCAGCTCACCCGGGGTACTATACAACACCGGGGAGCTGTTTTTT	CASSPGVLYNTGELFF	TRBV18	NA	TRBJ2-2	NA
TGTGCCTGGGGGGCATACAGGGGCTTGGGCACTGAAGCTTTCTTT	CAWGAYRGLGTEAFF	TRBV30	TRBD1	TRBJ1-1	NA
TGTGCCAGCAGCGCCCGGGACAGATATGGCTACACCTTC	CASSARDRYGYTF	TRBV11-2	TRBD1	TRBJ1-2	NA
TGTGCCATCAGAATAGACGGGACAGGGCATCACAATGAGCAGTTCTTC	CAIRIDGTGHHNEQFF	TRBV10-3	TRBD1	TRBJ2-1	NA
TGTGCCAGCAGCGAAACAGGGCTCTCTGGAAACACCATATATTTT	CASSETGLSGNTIYF	TRBV11-2	NA	TRBJ1-3	NA
TGCGCCAGCAGTGACCCCCCTCGGGATACGCAGTATTTT	CASSDPPRDTQYF	TRBV10-1	NA	TRBJ2-3	once
TGTGCCAGCTCCGGTGGTAGTTCCTACGAGCAGTACTTC	CASSGGSSYEQYF	TRBV6-5	NA	TRBJ2-7	NA
TGCGCCAGCAGCCGGGACAGGGTGGCTTTCTTT	CASSRDRVAFF	TRBV5-1	TRBD1	TRBJ1-1	NA
TGTGCCAGTACGGCGGACTCCTACAATGAGCAGTTCTTC	CASTADSYNEQFF	TRBV19	NA	TRBJ2-1	NA
TGTGCCAGCAGCTTTGGGACAGGGGAGGTCACTGAAGCTTTCTTT	CASSFGTGEVTEAFF	TRBV5-4	TRBD1	TRBJ1-1	NA
TGTGCCACCAGTGACAGTAATAAGGAGACCCAGTACTTC	CATSDSNKETQYF	TRBV24-1	NA	TRBJ2-5	NA
TGTGCCAGCAGCCCTCAGAGTGGGAAGGGGGGGTTCGGGAACTATGGCTACACCTTC	CASSPQSGKGGFGNYGYTF	TRBV7-8	NA	TRBJ1-2	NA
TGTGCCAGCTCACCACTAGGCGGGGCCTACAATGAGCAGTTCTTC	CASSPLGGAYNEQFF	TRBV18	NA	TRBJ2-1	NA
TGTGCCAGCAGTTCGACTTCCGGGACAGGGGCCCCCTACGAGCAGTACTTC	CASSSTSGTGAPYEQYF	TRBV28	TRBD1	TRBJ2-7	NA
TGTGCCAGCAGTTCCTCGAGCGGGGAGGTGATAGATACGCAGTATTTT	CASSSSSGEVIDTQYF	TRBV6-5	TRBD2	TRBJ2-3	NA
TGTGCCAGCAGCGCACGACAGGGGAACACTGAAGCTTTCTTT	CASSARQGNTEAFF	TRBV11-2	TRBD1	TRBJ1-1	NA
TGTGCCAGCAGCGTAAGCCAGGGCCTCCAAGAGACCCAGTACTTC	CASSVSQGLQETQYF	TRBV9	NA	TRBJ2-5	NA
TGTGCCAGCAGCGTAGGTCATTATGGCTACACCTTC	CASSVGHYGYTF	TRBV9	NA	TRBJ1-2	NA
TGTGCCAGCTCACCACCTAGCGGGTTCGGGGAGACCCAGTACTTC	CASSPPSGFGETQYF	TRBV18	TRBD2	TRBJ2-5	few
TGTGCCAGCAGCAATCCGGGGGGCCAGTACTTC	CASSNPGGQYF	TRBV7-9	TRBD2	TRBJ2-5	few
TGTGCCAGCAAACTGGAGGTGGGCATTCAGTACTTC	CASKLEVGIQYF	TRBV7-2	NA	TRBJ2-4	NA
TGTGCCACCAGTGACTCTCCTCTCCCAACTAATGAAAAACTGTTTTTT	CATSDSPLPTNEKLFF	TRBV24-1	NA	TRBJ1-4	NA
TGTGCCAGCAGCTATCGGACAGGGGTAAACGAGCAGTACTTC	CASSYRTGVNEQYF	TRBV7-3	TRBD1	TRBJ2-7	NA
TGTGCCAGTAGTATAGCCCCAGCCAGCGATAGCAATCAGCCCCAGCATTTT	CASSIAPASDSNQPQHF	TRBV19	NA	TRBJ1-5	NA
TGTGCCAGCAGCCAAGGGGCGGACAGGGGGACCGGGGAGCTGTTTTTT	CASSQGADRGTGELFF	TRBV3-1/TRBV3-2	TRBD1	TRBJ2-2	NA
TGTGCCAGTAGTACGCAGGGACTGACTTACTCCTACGAGCAGTACTTC	CASSTQGLTYSYEQYF	TRBV19	NA	TRBJ2-7	NA